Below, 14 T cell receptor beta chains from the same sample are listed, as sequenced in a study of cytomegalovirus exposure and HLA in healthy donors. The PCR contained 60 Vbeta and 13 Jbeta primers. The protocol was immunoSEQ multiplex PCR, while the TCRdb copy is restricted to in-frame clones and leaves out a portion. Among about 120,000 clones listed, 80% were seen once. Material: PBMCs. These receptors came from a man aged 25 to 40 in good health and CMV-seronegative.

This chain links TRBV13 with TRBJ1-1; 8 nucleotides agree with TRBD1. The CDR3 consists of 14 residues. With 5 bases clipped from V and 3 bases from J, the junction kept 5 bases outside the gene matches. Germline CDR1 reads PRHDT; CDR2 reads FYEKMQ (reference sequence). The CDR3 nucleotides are TGTGCCAGCAGCCCCCGGGACAGGCACACTGAAGCTTTCTTT. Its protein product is CASSPRDRHTEAFF.

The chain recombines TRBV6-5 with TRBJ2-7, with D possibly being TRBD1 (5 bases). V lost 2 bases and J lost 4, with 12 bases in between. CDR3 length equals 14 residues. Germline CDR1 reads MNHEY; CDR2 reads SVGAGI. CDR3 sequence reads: CASSYRPQGYEQYF. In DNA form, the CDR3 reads TGTGCCAGCAGTTACAGACCCCAGGGATACGAGCAGTACTTC.

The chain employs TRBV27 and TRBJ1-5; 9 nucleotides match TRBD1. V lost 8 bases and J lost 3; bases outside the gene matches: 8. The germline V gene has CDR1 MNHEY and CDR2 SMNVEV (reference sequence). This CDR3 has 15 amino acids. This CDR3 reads CASGTGTGPNQPQHF. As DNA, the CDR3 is TGTGCCAGCGGGACCGGGACAGGGCCCAATCAGCCCCAGCATTTT.

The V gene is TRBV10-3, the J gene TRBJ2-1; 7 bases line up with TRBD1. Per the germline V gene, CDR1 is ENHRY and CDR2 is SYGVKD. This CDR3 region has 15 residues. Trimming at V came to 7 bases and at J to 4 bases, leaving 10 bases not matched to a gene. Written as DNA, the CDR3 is TGTGCCATCAACCGAAGACAGGGAGAATACAATGAGCAGTTCTTC. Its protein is CAINRRQGEYNEQFF.

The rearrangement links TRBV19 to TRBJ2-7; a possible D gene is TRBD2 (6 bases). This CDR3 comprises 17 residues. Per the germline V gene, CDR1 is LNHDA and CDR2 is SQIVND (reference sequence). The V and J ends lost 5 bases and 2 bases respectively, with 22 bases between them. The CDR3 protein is CASSARPGLNHTYEQYF. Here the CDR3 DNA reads TGTGCCAGTAGTGCGAGGCCGGGACTTAATCATACCTACGAGCAGTACTTC.

CDR3 region: CASSQSLAASTDTQYF. CDR3 DNA sequence: TGCGCCAGCAGCCAATCACTAGCGGCTAGCACAGATACGCAGTATTTT. The chain carries TRBV4-1 and TRBJ2-3; TRBD2 matches 8 bases. CDR3 length: 16 amino acids. CDR1 and CDR2 (germline): MGHRA, YSYEKL. V dropped 2 bases and J dropped 0; count of bases not matched to a gene: 4.

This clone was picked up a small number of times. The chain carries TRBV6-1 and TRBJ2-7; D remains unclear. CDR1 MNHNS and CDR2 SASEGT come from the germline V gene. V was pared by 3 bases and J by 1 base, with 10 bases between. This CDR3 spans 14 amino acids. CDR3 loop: CASSERQASYEQYF. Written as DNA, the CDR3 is TGTGCCAGCAGTGAGCGACAAGCTTCCTACGAGCAGTACTTC.

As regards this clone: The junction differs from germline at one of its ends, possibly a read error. The CDR3 bases are TGTGCCAGCAGCTTAGGACAGAGCAGCAATCAGCCCCAGAATTTT. Protein product: CASSLGQSSNQPQNF. The chain uses TRBV7-9 and TRBJ1-5, with D possibly TRBD1 on 5 matching bases. Germline V gene lookup returns CDR1 SEHNR and CDR2 FQNEAQ (reference sequence). The CDR3 runs to 15 residues.

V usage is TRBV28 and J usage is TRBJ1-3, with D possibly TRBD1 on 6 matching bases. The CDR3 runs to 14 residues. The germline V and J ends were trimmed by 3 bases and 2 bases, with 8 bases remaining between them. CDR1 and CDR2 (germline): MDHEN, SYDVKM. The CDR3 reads CASSLAGAGNTIYF. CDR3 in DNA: TGTGCCAGCAGTTTGGCAGGGGCTGGAAACACCATATATTTT.

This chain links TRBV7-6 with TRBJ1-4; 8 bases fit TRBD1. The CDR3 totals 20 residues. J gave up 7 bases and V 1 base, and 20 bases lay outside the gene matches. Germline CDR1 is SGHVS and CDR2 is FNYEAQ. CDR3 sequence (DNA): TGTGCCAGCAGCTTAGGGTCCTGGACAGGGATGTTGAGTTGGTCTGAAAAACTGTTTTTT. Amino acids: CASSLGSWTGMLSWSEKLFF.

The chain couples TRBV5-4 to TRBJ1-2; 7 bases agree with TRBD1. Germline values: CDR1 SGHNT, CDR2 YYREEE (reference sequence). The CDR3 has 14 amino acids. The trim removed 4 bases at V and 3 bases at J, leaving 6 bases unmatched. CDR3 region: CASSQTGLDYGYTF. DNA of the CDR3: TGTGCCAGCAGCCAGACAGGGCTGGACTATGGCTACACCTTC.

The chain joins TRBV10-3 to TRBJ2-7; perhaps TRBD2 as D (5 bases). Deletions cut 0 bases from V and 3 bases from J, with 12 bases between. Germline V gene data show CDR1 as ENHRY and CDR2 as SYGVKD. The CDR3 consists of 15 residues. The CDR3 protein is CAISESAAANYEQYF. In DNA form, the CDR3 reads TGTGCCATCAGTGAGTCAGCGGCAGCCAACTACGAGCAGTACTTC.

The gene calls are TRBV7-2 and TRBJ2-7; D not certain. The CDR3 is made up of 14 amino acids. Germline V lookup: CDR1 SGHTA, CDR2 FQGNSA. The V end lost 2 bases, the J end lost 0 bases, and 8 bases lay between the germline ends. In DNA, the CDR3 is TGTGCCAGCAGCTTATACCCTAGCTCCTACGAGCAGTACTTC. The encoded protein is CASSLYPSSYEQYF.

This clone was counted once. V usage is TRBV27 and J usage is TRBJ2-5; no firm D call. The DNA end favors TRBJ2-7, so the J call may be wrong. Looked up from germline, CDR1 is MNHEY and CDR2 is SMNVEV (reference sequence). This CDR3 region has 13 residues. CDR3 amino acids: CASSLSPDYEQYF. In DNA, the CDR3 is TGTGCCAGCAGTTTATCTCCAGACTACGAGCAGTACTTC.